The present TCR beta chain was sequenced within a study of CD8+ T cells in alopecia areata. Details on this clone: Its antigen is currently unknown.

In germline, CDR1 is MNHEY, CDR2 SMNVEV (reference sequence). The CDR3 runs to 16 residues. V shed 1 base and J shed 2 bases, with 11 bases lying between them. Study observations and caveats: Relative to mice, TCR sharing across patients was less clear, a difference possibly HLA-related. Especially in alopecia totalis/universalis, lesional scalp showed greater clonality than normal scalp did.

In alopecia areata patients, both lesional scalp punch biopsies and peripheral blood were collected. Sorted out of PBMCs were CD4+ T cells and CD8+ T cells. The sequencing template was cDNA reverse transcribed from extracted RNA. Data came from immunoSEQ multiplex PCR; TCRdb stores just in-frame clones and leaves some out. The table lists approximately 180,000 clones, about 67% of them singletons. V gene TRBV27 combines with J gene TRBJ2-2; perhaps TRBD1 as D (6 bases). The sequence was collected from a human donor with alopecia areata. The source was CD8+ T cells sorted from blood, collected at week 0. The CDR3 DNA reads TGTGCCAGCAGTTTATTTTGGGGGCTAAACACCGGGGAGCTGTTTTTT. This sequence encodes CASSLFWGLNTGELFF.